This TCR beta chain derives from a study of cytotoxic CD8 clonotypes in ibrutinib-treated CLL. Sequencing used immunoSEQ multiplex PCR; TCRdb keeps in-frame clones, though not all of them. Of approximately 300,000 clones in the sample, 70% to 80% were seen once. Sequencing used PBMCs, obtained before ibrutinib treatment. This clonotype originated in a human donor with chronic lymphocytic leukemia.

The CDR3 DNA sequence: TGTGCCACCAGCAGATCAGGTACTCCTCGTGGTGGCTACACCTTC. Its protein product is CATSRSGTPRGGYTF. This sequence joins TRBV15 and TRBJ1-2, with D unresolved. Trimming left V 2 bases short and J 7 bases short, with 17 bases between. This CDR3 contains 15 residues. Germline V gives CDR1 LNHNV, CDR2 YYDKDF (reference sequence).